Reported below is one TCR beta chain. Every patient relapsed after autologous stem cell transplantation, and brentuximab vedotin exposure varied. The data originate from a study of PD-1 blockade in classical Hodgkin lymphoma. Study in general: Intravenous nivolumab at 3 mg/kg was given to patients every 2 weeks.

The table came from immunoSEQ multiplex PCR; TCRdb's copy has only in-frame clones and leaves some out. The table lists 13,000 or so clones, over 75% of them singletons. Germline CDR1 MNHNS, CDR2 SASEGT. J was trimmed by 0 bases and V by 2 bases; bases with no gene match: 1. This CDR3 is 16 amino acids long. The material was peripheral blood mononuclear cells (PBMCs), obtained at baseline. The chain has TRBV6-1 and TRBJ2-3; TRBD2 agrees at 11 bases. The TCR was taken from a human donor with classical Hodgkin lymphoma. The CDR3: CASSELAGGSTDTQYF. CDR3 nucleotide sequence: TGTGCCAGCAGTGAATTAGCGGGAGGGAGCACAGATACGCAGTATTTT.